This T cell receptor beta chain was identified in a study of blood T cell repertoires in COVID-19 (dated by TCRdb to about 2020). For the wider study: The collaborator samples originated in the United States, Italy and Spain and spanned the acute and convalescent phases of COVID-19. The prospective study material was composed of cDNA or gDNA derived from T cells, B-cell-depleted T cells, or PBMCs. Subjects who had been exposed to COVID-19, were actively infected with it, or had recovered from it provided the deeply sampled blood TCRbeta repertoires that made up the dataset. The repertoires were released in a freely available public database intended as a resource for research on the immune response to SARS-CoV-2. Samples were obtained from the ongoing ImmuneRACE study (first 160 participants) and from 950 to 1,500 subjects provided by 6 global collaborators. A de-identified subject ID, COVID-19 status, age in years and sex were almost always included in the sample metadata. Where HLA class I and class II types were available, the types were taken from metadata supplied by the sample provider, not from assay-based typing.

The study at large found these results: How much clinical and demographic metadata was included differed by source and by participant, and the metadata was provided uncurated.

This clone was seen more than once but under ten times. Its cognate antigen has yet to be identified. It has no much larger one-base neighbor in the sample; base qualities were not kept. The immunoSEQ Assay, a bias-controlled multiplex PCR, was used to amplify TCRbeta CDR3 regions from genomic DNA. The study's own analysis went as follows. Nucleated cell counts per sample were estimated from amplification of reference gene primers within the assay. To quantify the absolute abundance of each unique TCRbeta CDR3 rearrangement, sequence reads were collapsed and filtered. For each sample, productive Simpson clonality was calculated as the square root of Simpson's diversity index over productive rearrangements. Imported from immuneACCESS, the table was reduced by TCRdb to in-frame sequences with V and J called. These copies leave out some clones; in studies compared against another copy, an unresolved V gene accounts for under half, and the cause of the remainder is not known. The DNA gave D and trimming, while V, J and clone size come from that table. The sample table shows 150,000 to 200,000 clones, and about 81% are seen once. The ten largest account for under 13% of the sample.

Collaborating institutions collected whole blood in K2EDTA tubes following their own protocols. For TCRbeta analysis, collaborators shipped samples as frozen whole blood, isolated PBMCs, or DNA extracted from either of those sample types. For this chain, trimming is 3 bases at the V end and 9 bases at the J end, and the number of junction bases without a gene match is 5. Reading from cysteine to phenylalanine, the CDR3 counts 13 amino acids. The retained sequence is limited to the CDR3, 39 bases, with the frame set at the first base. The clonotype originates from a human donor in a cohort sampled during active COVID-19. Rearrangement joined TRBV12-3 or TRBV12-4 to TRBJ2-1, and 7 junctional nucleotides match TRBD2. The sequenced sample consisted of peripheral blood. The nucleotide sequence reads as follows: TGTGCCAGCAGTTTGAGGGAGGGCGGTGAGCAGTTCTTC. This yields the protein CASSLREGGEQFF.